This T cell receptor beta chain was sequenced during a study of beta chain features in type 1 diabetes. Of note for this clone: Its antigen is not known.

Of the isolated RNA, all was reverse transcribed, and so the sequenced material was expressed TCRB transcripts. Here immunoSEQ multiplex PCR was the method, and the copy in TCRdb shows in-frame clones only, minus some. The data hold a few hundred thousand clones, with approximately 13% observed a single time. Whole-study results and caveats: In every one of the four CD4+ subsets, TCRB CDR3s were moderately but significantly shorter in Type 1 diabetes patients.

The CDR3 covers 16 residues. Looked up from germline, CDR1 is SGHTA and CDR2 is FQGNSA. V lost 1 base to trimming and J lost 4 bases, with 16 bases between them. The clonotype comes from a woman between 18 and 30 years old with type 1 diabetes. The rearrangement uses TRBV7-2 and TRBJ1-2; D remains unclear. Specimen: naive CD4+ T cells from blood. Here the CDR3 DNA reads TGTGCCAGCAGCTTAGTGAGGGTAGGAGGCGGCTATGGCTACACCTTC. Translation: CASSLVRVGGGYGYTF.